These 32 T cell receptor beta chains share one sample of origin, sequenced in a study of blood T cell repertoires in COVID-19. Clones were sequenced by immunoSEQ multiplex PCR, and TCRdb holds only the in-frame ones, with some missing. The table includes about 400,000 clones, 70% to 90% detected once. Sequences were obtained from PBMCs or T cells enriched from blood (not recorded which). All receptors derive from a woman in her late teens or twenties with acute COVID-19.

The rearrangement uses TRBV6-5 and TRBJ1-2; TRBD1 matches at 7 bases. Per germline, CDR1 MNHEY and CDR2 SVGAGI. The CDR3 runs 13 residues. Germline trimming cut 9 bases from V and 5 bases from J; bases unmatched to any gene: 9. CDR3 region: CASETTGQYGYTF. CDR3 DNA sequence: TGTGCCAGTGAGACGACAGGGCAGTATGGCTACACCTTC.

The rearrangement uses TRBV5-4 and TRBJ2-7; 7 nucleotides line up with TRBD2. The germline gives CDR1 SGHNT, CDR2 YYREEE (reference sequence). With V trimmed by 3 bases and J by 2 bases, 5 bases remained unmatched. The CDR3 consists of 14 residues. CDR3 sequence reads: CASSSTGGTYEQYF. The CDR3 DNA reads TGTGCCAGCAGCTCCACGGGGGGAACCTACGAGCAGTACTTC. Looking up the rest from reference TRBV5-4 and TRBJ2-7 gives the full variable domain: ETGVTQSPTHLIKTRGQQVTLRCSSQSGHNTVSWYQQALGQGPQFIFQYYREEENGRGNFPPRFSGLQFPNYSSELNVNALELDDSALYLCASSSTGGTYEQYFGPGTRLTVT.

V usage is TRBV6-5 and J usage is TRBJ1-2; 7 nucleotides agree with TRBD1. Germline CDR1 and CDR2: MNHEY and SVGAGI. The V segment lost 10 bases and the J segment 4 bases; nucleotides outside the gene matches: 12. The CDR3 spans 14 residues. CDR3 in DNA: TGTGCCATACCAAGAGACAGGGATGCCTATGGCTACACCTTC. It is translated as CAIPRDRDAYGYTF.

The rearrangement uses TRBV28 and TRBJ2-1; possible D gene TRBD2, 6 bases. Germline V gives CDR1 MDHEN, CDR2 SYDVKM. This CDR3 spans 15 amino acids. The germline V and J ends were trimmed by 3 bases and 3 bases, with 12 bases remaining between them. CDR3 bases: TGTGCCAGCAGTTTGGAGAGGGGAGGCTACAATGAGCAGTTCTTC. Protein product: CASSLERGGYNEQFF.

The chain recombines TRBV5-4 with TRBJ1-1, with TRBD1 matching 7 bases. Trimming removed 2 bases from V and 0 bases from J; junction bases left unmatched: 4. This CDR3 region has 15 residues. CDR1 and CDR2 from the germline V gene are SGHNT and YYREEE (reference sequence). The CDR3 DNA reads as TGTGCCAGCAGCTTTCAGGGGGTGGTGAACACTGAAGCTTTCTTT. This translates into CASSFQGVVNTEAFF.

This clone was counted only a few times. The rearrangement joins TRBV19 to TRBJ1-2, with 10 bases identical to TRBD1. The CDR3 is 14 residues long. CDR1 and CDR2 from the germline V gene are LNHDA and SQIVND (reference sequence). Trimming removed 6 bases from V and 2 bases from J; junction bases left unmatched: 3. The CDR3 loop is CASRRDRGNYGYTF. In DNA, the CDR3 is TGTGCCAGTAGACGGGACAGGGGAAACTATGGCTACACCTTC.

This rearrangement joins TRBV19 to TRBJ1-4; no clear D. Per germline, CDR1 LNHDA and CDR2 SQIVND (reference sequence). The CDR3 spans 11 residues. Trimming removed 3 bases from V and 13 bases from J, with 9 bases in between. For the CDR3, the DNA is TGTGCCAGTAGTATCAGGTTTAGACTGTTTTTT. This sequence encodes CASSIRFRLFF. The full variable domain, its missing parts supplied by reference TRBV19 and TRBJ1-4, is DGGITQSPKYLFRKEGQNVTLSCEQNLNHDAMYWYRQDPGQGLRLIYYSQIVNDFQKGDIAEGYSVSREKKESFPLTVTSAQKNPTAFYLCASSIRFRLFFGSGTQLSVL.

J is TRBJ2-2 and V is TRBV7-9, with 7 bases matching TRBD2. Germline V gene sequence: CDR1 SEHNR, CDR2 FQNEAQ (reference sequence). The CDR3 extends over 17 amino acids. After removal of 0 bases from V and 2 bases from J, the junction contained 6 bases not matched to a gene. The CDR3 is CASSLAGTTDNTGELFF. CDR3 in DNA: TGTGCCAGCAGCTTAGCCGGGACTACCGATAACACCGGGGAGCTGTTTTTT.

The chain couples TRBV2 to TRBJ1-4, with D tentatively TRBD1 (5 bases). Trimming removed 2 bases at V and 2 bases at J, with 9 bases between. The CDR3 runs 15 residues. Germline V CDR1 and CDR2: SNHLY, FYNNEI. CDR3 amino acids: CASSEQGLTNEKLFF. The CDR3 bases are TGTGCCAGCAGTGAACAGGGTTTGACTAATGAAAAACTGTTTTTT.

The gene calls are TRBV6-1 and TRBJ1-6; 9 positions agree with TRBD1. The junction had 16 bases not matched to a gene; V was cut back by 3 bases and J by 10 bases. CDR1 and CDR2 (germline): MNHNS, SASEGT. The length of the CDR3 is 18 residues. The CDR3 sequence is CASSDGRTGAFRGSPLHF. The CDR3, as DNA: TGTGCCAGCAGTGATGGGAGGACAGGGGCCTTCAGGGGGTCACCCCTCCACTTT.

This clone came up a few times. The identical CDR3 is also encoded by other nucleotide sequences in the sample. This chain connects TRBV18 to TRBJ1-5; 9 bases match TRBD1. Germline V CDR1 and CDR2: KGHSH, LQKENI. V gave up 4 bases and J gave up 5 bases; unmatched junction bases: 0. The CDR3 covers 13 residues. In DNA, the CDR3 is TGTGCCAGCTCACGGGACAGGGATCAGCCCCAGCATTTT. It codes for CASSRDRDQPQHF.

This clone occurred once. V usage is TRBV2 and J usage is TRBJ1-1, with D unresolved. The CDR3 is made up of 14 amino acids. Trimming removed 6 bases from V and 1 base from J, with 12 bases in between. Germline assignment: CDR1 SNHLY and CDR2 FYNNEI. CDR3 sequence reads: CASSLGVSNTEAFF. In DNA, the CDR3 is TGTGCCAGCAGCCTCGGGGTGTCGAACACTGAAGCTTTCTTT.

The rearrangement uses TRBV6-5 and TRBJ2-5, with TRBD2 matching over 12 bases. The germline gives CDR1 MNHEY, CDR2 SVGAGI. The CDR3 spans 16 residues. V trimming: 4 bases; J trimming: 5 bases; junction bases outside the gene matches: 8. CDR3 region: CASSSWTSGVGETQYF. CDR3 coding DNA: TGTGCCAGCAGTTCCTGGACTAGCGGGGTGGGGGAGACCCAGTACTTC.

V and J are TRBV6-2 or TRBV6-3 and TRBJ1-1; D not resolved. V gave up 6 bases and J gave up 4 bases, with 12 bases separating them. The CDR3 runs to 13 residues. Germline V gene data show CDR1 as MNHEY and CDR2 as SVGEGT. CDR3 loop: CASSPGAGTEAFF. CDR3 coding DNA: TGTGCCAGCAGCCCTGGTGCGGGCACTGAAGCTTTCTTT.

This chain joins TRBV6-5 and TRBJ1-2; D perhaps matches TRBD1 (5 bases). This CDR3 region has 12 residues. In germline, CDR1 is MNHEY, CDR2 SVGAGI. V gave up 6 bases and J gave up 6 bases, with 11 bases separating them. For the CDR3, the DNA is TGTGCCAGCAGGACGGCAGGGCATGGCTACACCTTC. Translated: CASRTAGHGYTF.

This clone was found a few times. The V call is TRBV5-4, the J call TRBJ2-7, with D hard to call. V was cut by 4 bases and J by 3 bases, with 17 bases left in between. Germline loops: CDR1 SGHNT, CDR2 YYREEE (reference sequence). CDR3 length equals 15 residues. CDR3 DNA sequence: TGTGCCAGCAGCGCCGAACGCCAAGCCAACTACGAGCAGTACTTC. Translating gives CASSAERQANYEQYF.

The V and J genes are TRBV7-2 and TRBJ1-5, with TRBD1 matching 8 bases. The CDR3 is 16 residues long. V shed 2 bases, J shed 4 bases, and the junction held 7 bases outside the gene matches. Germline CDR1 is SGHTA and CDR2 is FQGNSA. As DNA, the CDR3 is TGTGCCAGCAGCTTATATCCAGGGGGCAATAATCAGCCCCAGCATTTT. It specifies CASSLYPGGNNQPQHF.

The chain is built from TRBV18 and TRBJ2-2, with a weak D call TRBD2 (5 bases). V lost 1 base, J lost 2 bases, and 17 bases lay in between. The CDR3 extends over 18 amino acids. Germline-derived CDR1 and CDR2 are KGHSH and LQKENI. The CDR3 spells CASSPLILSGLNTGELFF. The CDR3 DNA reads TGTGCCAGCTCACCACTAATTTTGTCTGGACTCAACACCGGGGAGCTGTTTTTT.

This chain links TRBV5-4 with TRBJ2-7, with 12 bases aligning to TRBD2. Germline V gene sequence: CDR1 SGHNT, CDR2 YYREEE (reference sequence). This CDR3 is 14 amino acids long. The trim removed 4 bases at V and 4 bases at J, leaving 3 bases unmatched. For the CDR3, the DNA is TGTGCCAGCAGCGACGGGACTAGCGGGTACGAGCAGTACTTC. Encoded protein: CASSDGTSGYEQYF.

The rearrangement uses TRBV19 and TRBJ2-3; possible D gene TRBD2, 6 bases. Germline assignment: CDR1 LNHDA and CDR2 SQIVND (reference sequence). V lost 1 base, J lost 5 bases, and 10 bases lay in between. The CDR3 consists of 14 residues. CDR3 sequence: CASSIGGEQDTQYF. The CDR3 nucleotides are TGTGCCAGTAGTATAGGGGGGGAGCAAGATACGCAGTATTTT.

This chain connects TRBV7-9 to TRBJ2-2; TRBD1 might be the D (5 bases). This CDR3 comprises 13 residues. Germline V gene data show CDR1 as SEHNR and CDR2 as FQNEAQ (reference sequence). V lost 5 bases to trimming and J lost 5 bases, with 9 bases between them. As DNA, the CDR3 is TGTGCCAGCAGCGATACAGGTACCGGGGAGCTGTTTTTT. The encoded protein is CASSDTGTGELFF.

CDR3 in DNA: TGTGCCAGCAGTTACTCGTGGGGGGAGACCTACGAGCAGTACTTC. Translated: CASSYSWGETYEQYF. The chain is built from TRBV6-5 and TRBJ2-7, with D possibly TRBD2 on 6 matching bases. The CDR3 has 15 residues. CDR1 is MNHEY and CDR2 is SVGAGI in the germline V gene. V lost 0 bases and J lost 2, with 11 bases in between.

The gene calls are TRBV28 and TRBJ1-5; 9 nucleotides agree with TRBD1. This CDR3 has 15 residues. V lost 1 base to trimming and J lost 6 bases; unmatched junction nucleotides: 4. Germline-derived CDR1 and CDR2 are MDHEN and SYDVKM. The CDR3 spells CASSLSGQGSQPQHF. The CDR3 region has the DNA TGTGCCAGCAGTTTATCCGGACAGGGGAGTCAGCCCCAGCATTTT.

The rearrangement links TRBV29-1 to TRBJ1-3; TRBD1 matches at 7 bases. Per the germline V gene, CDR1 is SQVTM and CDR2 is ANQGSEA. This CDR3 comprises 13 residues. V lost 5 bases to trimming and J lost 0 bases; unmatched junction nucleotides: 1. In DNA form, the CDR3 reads TGCAGCGTTCAGGGGGTCTCTGGAAACACCATATATTTT. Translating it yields CSVQGVSGNTIYF.

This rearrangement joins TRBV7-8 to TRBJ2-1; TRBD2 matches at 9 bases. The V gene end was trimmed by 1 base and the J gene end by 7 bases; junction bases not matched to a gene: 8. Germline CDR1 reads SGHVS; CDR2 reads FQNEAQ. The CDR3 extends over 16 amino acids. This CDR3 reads CASSLVAASGVNEQFF. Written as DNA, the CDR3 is TGTGCCAGCAGCTTAGTAGCGGCTAGCGGGGTGAATGAGCAGTTCTTC.

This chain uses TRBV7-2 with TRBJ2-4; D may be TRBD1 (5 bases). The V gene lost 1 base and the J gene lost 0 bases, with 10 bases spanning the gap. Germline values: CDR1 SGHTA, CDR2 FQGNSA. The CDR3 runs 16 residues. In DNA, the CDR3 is TGTGCCAGCAGCTTAGACAGGAGTATAGCCAAAAACATTCAGTACTTC. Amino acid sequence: CASSLDRSIAKNIQYF.

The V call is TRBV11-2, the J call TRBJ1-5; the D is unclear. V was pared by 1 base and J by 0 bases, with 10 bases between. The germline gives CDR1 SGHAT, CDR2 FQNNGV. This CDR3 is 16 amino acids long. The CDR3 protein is CASSLGSGNSNQPQHF. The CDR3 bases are TGTGCCAGCAGCTTAGGGTCCGGGAATAGCAATCAGCCCCAGCATTTT. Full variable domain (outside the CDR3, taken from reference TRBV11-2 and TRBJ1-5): EAGVAQSPRYKIIEKRQSVAFWCNPISGHATLYWYQQILGQGPKLLIQFQNNGVVDDSQLPKDRFSAERLKGVDSTLKIQPAKLEDSAVYLCASSLGSGNSNQPQHFGDGTRLSIL.

The CDR3 is CASRGFVGGSSYEQYF. The DNA of the CDR3 is TGCGCCAGCAGGGGTTTTGTGGGTGGGAGCTCCTACGAGCAGTACTTC. V and J are TRBV5-1 and TRBJ2-7; D is perhaps TRBD2 (5 bases). The CDR3 loop spans 16 amino acids. Trimming shortened V by 5 bases and J by 0 bases, and 18 bases separated the two germline ends. In germline, CDR1 is SGHRS, CDR2 YFSETQ.

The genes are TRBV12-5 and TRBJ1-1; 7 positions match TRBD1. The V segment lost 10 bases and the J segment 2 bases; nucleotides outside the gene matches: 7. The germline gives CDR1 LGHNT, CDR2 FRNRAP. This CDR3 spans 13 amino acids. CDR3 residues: CATRQGTNTEAFF. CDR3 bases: TGTGCTACTCGACAGGGAACCAACACTGAAGCTTTCTTT.

Written as DNA, the CDR3 is TGTGCCAGCTGGGACAGGGGGGACACCGGGGAGCTGTTTTTT. Translating it yields CASWDRGDTGELFF. J is TRBJ2-2 and V is TRBV13; 11 bases are a match to TRBD1. The V gene end was trimmed by 8 bases and the J gene end by 3 bases; junction bases not matched to a gene: 2. The CDR3 has 14 residues. The germline V gene encodes CDR1 PRHDT and CDR2 FYEKMQ (reference sequence). Supplemented by reference TRBV13 and TRBJ2-2, the full variable domain reads AAGVIQSPRHLIKEKRETATLKCYPIPRHDTVYWYQQGPGQDPQFLISFYEKMQSDKGSIPDRFSAQQFSDYHSELNMSSLELGDSALYFCASWDRGDTGELFFGEGSRLTVL.

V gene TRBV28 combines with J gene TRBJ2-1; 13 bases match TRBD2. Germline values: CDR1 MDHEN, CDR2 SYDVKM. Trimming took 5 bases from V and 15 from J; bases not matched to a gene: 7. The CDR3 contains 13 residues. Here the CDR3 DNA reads TGTGCCAGCAGTCGGACTAGCGGGAGAGGACGGTTCTTC. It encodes CASSRTSGRGRFF. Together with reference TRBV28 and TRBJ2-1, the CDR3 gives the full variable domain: DVKVTQSSRYLVKRTGEKVFLECVQDMDHENMFWYRQDPGLGLRLIYFSYDVKMKEKGDIPEGYSVSREKKERFSLILESASTNQTSMYLCASSRTSGRGRFFGPGTRLTVL.

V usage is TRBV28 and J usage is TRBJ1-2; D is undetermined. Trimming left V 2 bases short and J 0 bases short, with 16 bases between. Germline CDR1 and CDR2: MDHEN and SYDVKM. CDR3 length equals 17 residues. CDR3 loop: CASSLLPRLRANYGYTF. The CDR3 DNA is TGTGCCAGCAGTTTACTCCCGAGACTCAGAGCTAACTATGGCTACACCTTC.